These 7 T cell receptor beta chains share one sample of origin, sequenced in a study of control samples from healthy donors and cancer patients. The data were produced by immunoSEQ multiplex PCR, yet TCRdb's version contains in-frame clones alone and is incomplete. The table shows 100,000 to 120,000 clones, with about 80% occurring only once. The sequenced sample was blood. The source is a man between 18 and 35 years old in good health.

This chain links TRBV6-2 or TRBV6-3 with TRBJ2-5; no reliable D call. V was clipped by 5 bases and J by 7 bases, with 14 bases between them. The CDR3 length is 13 residues. CDR1 and CDR2 from the germline V gene are MNHEY and SVGEGT. CDR3 sequence (DNA): TGTGCCAGCAGTGGAGACAAGAGAACGACCCAGTACTTC. Amino acid sequence: CASSGDKRTTQYF.

V usage is TRBV19 and J usage is TRBJ2-7; no firm D call. Trimming removed 2 bases from V and 2 bases from J, with 10 bases in between. This CDR3 is built from 14 residues. Germline assignment: CDR1 LNHDA and CDR2 SQIVND (reference sequence). The CDR3 coding sequence is TGTGCCAGTAGTATAACACGATCAGCCTACGAGCAGTACTTC. Its translation is CASSITRSAYEQYF. Combining the CDR3 with reference TRBV19 and TRBJ2-7 gives the whole variable domain DGGITQSPKYLFRKEGQNVTLSCEQNLNHDAMYWYRQDPGQGLRLIYYSQIVNDFQKGDIAEGYSVSREKKESFPLTVTSAQKNPTAFYLCASSITRSAYEQYFGPGTRLTVT.

The V gene is TRBV13, the J gene TRBJ2-3, with D perhaps TRBD2 (6 bases). Trimming removed 1 base at V and 0 bases at J, with 20 bases between. Germline assignment: CDR1 PRHDT and CDR2 FYEKMQ (reference sequence). CDR3 length: 19 amino acids. This CDR3 reads CASSLEGWGGESSTDTQYF. DNA of the CDR3: TGTGCCAGCAGCTTAGAAGGTTGGGGCGGGGAGTCTAGCACAGATACGCAGTATTTT.

The V call is TRBV6-5, the J call TRBJ2-7; D might be TRBD2 (5 bases). CDR1 is MNHEY and CDR2 is SVGAGI in the germline V gene. The CDR3 consists of 13 residues. The germline V and J ends were trimmed by 8 bases and 9 bases, with 20 bases remaining between them. The CDR3 spells CASRENQLLGQYF. In DNA form, the CDR3 reads TGTGCCAGCCGGGAAAATCAGCTCCTCGGGCAGTACTTC.

With regard to this clone: A read error may account for a junction end that differs from germline. This chain links TRBV7-7 with TRBJ2-6; D is unresolved. CDR1 and CDR2 from the germline V gene are SSHAT and FNYEAQ (reference sequence). The CDR3 length is 19 residues. CDR3 nucleotide sequence: TGTGCTAGCAGCTTATTTATTGATCCAGGTTCCTCTGGGGCCAACGTCCTGACTTTC. The encoded protein is CASSLFIDPGSSGANVLTF.

This clone came up once. The chain combines TRBV12-3 or TRBV12-4 with TRBJ1-2; D unresolved. The CDR3 covers 11 residues. Deletions cut 8 bases from V and 6 bases from J, with 10 bases between. As DNA, the CDR3 is TGTGCCAGCGGACTACTAGATGGCTACACCTTC. It specifies CASGLLDGYTF.

This clone was recorded a few times. This chain uses TRBV19 with TRBJ2-2; 9 positions agree with TRBD1. Germline trimming cut 4 bases from V and 4 bases from J; bases unmatched to any gene: 7. CDR1 and CDR2 from the germline V gene are LNHDA and SQIVND (reference sequence). The CDR3 loop spans 16 amino acids. In nucleotides, the CDR3 is TGTGCCAGTAGTACCCCACAGGGGGCAGGCACCGGGGAGCTGTTTTTT. It specifies CASSTPQGAGTGELFF.